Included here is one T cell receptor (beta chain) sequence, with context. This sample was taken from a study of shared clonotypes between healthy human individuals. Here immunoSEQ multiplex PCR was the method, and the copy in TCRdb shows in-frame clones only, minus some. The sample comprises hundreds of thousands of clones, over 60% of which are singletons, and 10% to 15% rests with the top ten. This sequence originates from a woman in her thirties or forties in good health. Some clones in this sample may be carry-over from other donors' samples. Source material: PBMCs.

The CDR3 reads CASSVGGREQFF. For the CDR3, the DNA is TGTGCCAGCAGTGTAGGCGGACGGGAGCAGTTCTTC. The chain is built from TRBV2 and TRBJ2-1, with D uncertain. The CDR3 is 12 residues long. V dropped 4 bases and J dropped 10 bases, with 11 bases sitting between them. CDR1 and CDR2 (germline): SNHLY, FYNNEI.